The T cell receptor beta chain described here comes from a study of radiotherapy plus CTLA-4 blockade in lung cancer (dated by TCRdb to the late 2010s). Regarding the study in general: Objective responses occurred in about 19% of enrolled patients, and just over 30% achieved disease control.

Focal radiation therapy combined with CTLA-4 blockade (ipilimumab) was tested in patients with chemo-refractory metastatic non-small-cell lung cancer. Points on this clone: It has no known antigen specificity. One base away there is no much larger clone; base qualities are not given.

At the junction V is shortened by 5 bases and J by 4 bases; bases outside the gene matches: 20. Looking up the germline V gene (reference sequence) yields CDR1 LNHDA and CDR2 SQIVND. Measured from the cysteine to the phenylalanine, the CDR3 is 21 residues long. Only CDR3 DNA remains: 63 bases, in frame from the first base. The investigation overall reported the following: After treatment with radiotherapy and ipilimumab, TCR clones that originated in tumors expanded in peripheral blood. The strongest predictors of response, as reported, were early dynamic changes in blood T cell clones along with a rise in serum interferon-beta after radiation.

Library preparation employed the immunoSEQ multiplex PCR assay. Here the immuneACCESS table is served through TCRdb, limited to in-frame sequences with V and J called. Missing clones are a known gap in these copies; in checked studies unresolved V genes cover under half, and the rest lacks a known reason. In all, the sample holds 70,000 to 90,000 clones, and around 87% of those were seen once. Around 0.85% of the sample lies in the top ten. The source of this sequence is a human donor with non-small cell lung cancer who had stable disease on radiotherapy plus ipilimumab. The rearranged chain carries TRBV19 and TRBJ2-5, with TRBD2 matching 15 junction bases. The source material was peripheral blood, sampled from a patient treated with radiotherapy plus ipilimumab. The CDR3 has the sequence CASSRIRQGWTSGGASETQYF. The DNA is as follows: TGTGCCAGTAGTCGGATCCGACAGGGGTGGACTAGCGGGGGGGCCTCAGAGACCCAGTACTTC.